This T cell receptor (beta chain) stems from a study of blood T cell repertoires in COVID-19. Germline trimming cut 2 bases from V and 6 bases from J; bases unmatched to any gene: 12. The length of the CDR3 is 17 residues. CDR1 and CDR2 from the germline V gene are SGHVS and FQNEAQ. Original data processing: Using reference gene primer amplification, nucleated cell counts were estimated. Profiling relied on immunoSEQ multiplex PCR, and the TCRdb table lists in-frame clones only, not all of them. V and J calls plus clone size are reproduced from that table; the DNA served to infer D and trimming. In the table there are about 50,000 clones, 85% to 90% of which are singletons.

Sequenced input: peripheral blood. The chain is built from TRBV7-8 and TRBJ2-3; 9 bases map to TRBD2. This receptor was obtained from a man between 40 and 49 years old with active COVID-19. CDR3 sequence: CASSLSGGRAVVDTQYF. The CDR3 DNA is TGTGCCAGCAGCTTATCTGGCGGGAGGGCCGTAGTTGATACGCAGTATTTT.